This TCR beta chain stems from a study of T-cell reconstitution after alpha-beta-depleted transplantation in children. A library of TCRbeta sequences, prepared with unique molecular identifiers, was generated. TCRdb redid the calling of the PCR reads with MiXCR, one entry per CDR3 protein. The sample consists of approximately 1,000,000 distinct CDR3 sequences, roughly 29% of them appearing once. As concerns this clonotype: Its antigen is as yet unknown.

General study findings and limits: After transplant, high TCRbeta diversity at day 60 in some patients arose from surviving recipient T cells and thymic progenitors. Alpha-beta T cells about two months after transplant reportedly derived from several hundred expanded graft clones. The authors attributed T-cell counts and diversity one year after transplant mostly to newly produced T cells.

Material: PBMCs, mostly from graft donor cells, obtained 360 days after TCRalphabeta/CD19-depleted stem cell transplant. This TCR came from a boy younger than two who had a stem cell transplant for SCID, so the T cells may come from the graft donor.

CDR3 sequence (DNA): TGTGCCAGCAGTTTTGCGACAGTGAATGAAAAACTGTTTTTT. It encodes CASSFATVNEKLFF. This chain links TRBV12-3 or TRBV12-4 with TRBJ1-4; D is possibly TRBD1 (5 bases). This CDR3 is 14 amino acids long. V dropped 3 bases and J dropped 5 bases, with 10 bases sitting between them.